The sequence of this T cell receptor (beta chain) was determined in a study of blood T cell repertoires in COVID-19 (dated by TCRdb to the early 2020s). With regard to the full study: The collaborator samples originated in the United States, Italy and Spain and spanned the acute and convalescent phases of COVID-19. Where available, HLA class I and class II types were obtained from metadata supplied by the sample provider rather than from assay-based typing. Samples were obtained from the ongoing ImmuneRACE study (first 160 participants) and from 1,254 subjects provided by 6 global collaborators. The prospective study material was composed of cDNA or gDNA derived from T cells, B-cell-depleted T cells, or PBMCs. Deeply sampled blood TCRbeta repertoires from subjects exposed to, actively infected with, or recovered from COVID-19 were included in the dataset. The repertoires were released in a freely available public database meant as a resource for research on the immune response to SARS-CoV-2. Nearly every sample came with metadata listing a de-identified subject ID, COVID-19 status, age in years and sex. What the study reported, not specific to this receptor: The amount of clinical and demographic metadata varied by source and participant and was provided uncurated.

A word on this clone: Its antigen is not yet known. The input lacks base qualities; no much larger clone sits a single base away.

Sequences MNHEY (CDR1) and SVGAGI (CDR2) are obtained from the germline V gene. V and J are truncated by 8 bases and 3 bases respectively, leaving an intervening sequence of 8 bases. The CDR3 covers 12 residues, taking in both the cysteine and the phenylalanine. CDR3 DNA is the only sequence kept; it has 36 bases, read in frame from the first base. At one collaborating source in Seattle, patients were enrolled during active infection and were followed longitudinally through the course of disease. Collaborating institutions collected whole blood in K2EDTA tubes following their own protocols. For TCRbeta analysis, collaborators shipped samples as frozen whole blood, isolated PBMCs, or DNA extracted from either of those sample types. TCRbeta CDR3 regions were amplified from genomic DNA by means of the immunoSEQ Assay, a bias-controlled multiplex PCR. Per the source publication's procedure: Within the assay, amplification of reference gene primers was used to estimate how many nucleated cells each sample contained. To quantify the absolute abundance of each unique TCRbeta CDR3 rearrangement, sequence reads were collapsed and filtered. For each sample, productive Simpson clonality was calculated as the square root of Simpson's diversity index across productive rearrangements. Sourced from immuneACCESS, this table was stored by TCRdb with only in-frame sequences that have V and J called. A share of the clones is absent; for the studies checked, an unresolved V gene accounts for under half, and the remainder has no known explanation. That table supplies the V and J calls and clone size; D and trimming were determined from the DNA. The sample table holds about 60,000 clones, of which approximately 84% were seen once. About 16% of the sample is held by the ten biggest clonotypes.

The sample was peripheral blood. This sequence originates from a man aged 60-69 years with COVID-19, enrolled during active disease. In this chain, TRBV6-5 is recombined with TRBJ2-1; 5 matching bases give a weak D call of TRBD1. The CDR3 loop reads CASYDSYNEQFF. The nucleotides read TGTGCCAGCTACGACAGCTACAATGAGCAGTTCTTC.